Each of the 10 T cell receptor beta chains below was sequenced from the same sample in a study of Ad26.COV2.S vaccination and SARS-CoV-2 variants (dated by TCRdb to the early 2020s). The sample's time point label, decoded: individuals recovered from natural SARS-CoV-2 infection. The library was produced with the immunoSEQ multiplex PCR assay. The source is immuneACCESS, and TCRdb retained only in-frame sequences with V and J called. Part of the clones is not carried over; for the studies checked, unresolved V genes explain less than half of this, and the remainder is unexplained. This sample lists 350,000 to 450,000 clones; 92% were detected once. The ten largest clones add up to 3.9% of the sample. The specimen comprised peripheral blood, sampled after recovery from COVID-19. These receptors came from a human donor who had recovered from COVID-19.

This sequence joins TRBV29-1 and TRBJ2-2; 9 bases fit TRBD1. Per germline, CDR1 SQVTM and CDR2 ANQGSEA. The CDR3 is 16 residues long. Trimming took 7 bases from V and 0 from J; bases not matched to a gene: 9. CDR3 DNA sequence: TGCAGCGCCAACGGGGGGACAGGGCCGAACACCGGGGAGCTGTTTTTT. It specifies CSANGGTGPNTGELFF.

The V call is TRBV5-6, the J call TRBJ1-6, with D perhaps matching TRBD1 (6 bases). Germline assignment: CDR1 SGHDT and CDR2 YYEEEE. V was trimmed by 5 bases and J by 6 bases, leaving 18 bases between them. The CDR3 has 16 residues. The CDR3: CASRGQGGYSNSPLHF. For the CDR3, the DNA is TGTGCCAGCAGGGGACAAGGGGGGTACAGTAATTCACCCCTCCACTTT.

A word on this clone: This same CDR3 is encoded by further DNA sequences in the sample. This sequence joins TRBV20-1 and TRBJ1-1; D is unresolved. Germline V gives CDR1 DFQATT, CDR2 SNEGSKA (reference sequence). This CDR3 is built from 12 residues. Trimming shortened V by 3 bases and J by 1 base, and 6 bases separated the two germline ends. CDR3 DNA sequence: TGCAGTGCTAGTCGGCCGAACACTGAAGCTTTCTTT. Its protein product is CSASRPNTEAFF.

V gene TRBV12-3 or TRBV12-4 combines with J gene TRBJ2-2; TRBD1 is a possible D gene (5 bases). The CDR3 length is 13 residues. Trimming removed 6 bases from V and 9 bases from J, with 14 bases in between. This CDR3 is CASSLDIIRELFF. For the CDR3, the DNA is TGTGCCAGCAGCTTGGACATTATCCGGGAGCTGTTTTTT.

This clone was seen only a few times. The chain uses TRBV4-1 and TRBJ2-7; D ambiguous. Looked up from germline, CDR1 is MGHRA and CDR2 is YSYEKL. V lost 1 base and J lost 5, with 9 bases in between. The CDR3 spans 13 residues. For the CDR3, the DNA is TGCGCCAGCAGCCAAGGGGGTAGGAACGAGCAGTACTTC. Translation: CASSQGGRNEQYF.

There are a few counts of this clone. The chain employs TRBV23-1 and TRBJ2-7; 7 nucleotides align to TRBD1. TRBV23-1 is given ORF status, its function remaining uncertain. The CDR3 is 13 residues long. V lost 2 bases and J lost 6; bases outside the gene matches: 4. This CDR3 reads CASSQPTGAEQYF. Here the CDR3 DNA reads TGCGCCAGCAGTCAACCTACAGGGGCCGAGCAGTACTTC.

The chain recombines TRBV7-9 with TRBJ1-5, with D hard to call. The CDR3 sequence is 12 residues long. Trimming took off 0 bases at V and 7 bases at J, with 4 bases between the two ends. The germline V gene has CDR1 SEHNR and CDR2 FQNEAQ (reference sequence). The DNA for the CDR3 is TGTGCCAGCAGCTTAGCGGAGCAGCCCCAGCATTTT. It encodes CASSLAEQPQHF.

This clone was seen once. The gene calls are TRBV6-5 and TRBJ1-1; D not resolved. The CDR3 runs to 13 residues. V was shortened by 5 bases and J by 11 bases, with 18 bases between the two germline ends. Looked up from germline, CDR1 is MNHEY and CDR2 is SVGAGI. The CDR3 DNA is TGTGCCAGCAGTACACTCGCGGGCGTAGGGGCTTTCTTT. It yields the protein CASSTLAGVGAFF.

The gene calls are TRBV14 and TRBJ2-7; tentatively, D is TRBD1 or TRBD2 (6 bases each). The CDR3 sequence is 17 residues long. Germline values: CDR1 SGHDN, CDR2 FVKESK. The V gene lost 3 bases and the J gene lost 0 bases, with 18 bases spanning the gap. CDR3 DNA sequence: TGTGCCAGCAGCCAGAGCGCGGCAGGGGACTTCTCCTACGAGCAGTACTTC. Translation: CASSQSAAGDFSYEQYF.

J is TRBJ2-3 and V is TRBV5-1; 10 bases are a match to TRBD2. V shed 3 bases, J shed 2 bases, and the junction held 6 bases outside the gene matches. This CDR3 comprises 16 residues. CDR1 is SGHRS, CDR2 YFSETQ, per germline. DNA for the CDR3: TGCGCCAGCAGCTCGCTTAGCGGGGGGACCACAGATACGCAGTATTTT. It specifies CASSSLSGGTTDTQYF.